This T cell receptor (beta chain) was identified during a study of control samples from healthy donors and cancer patients. This table comes from immunoSEQ multiplex PCR, and its TCRdb copy is limited to in-frame clones, with some not included. This sample has 120,000 or so clones, with about nine tenths found just once. The CDR3 sequence is 17 residues long. V shed 1 base and J shed 5 bases, with 20 bases lying between them. Germline loops: CDR1 LGHDT, CDR2 YNNKEL (reference sequence). The TCR comes from a man aged 18 to 30 in good health. The V gene is TRBV3-1 (or the pseudogene TRBV3-2), the J gene TRBJ2-5; perhaps TRBD1 as D (5 bases). Sequenced sample: blood. CDR3 loop: CASSQGLRAGNFETQYF. The CDR3 nucleotides read TGTGCCAGCAGCCAAGGTTTAAGGGCAGGGAACTTCGAGACCCAGTACTTC.